Listed below are T cell receptor beta chains from one sample, sequenced in a study of blood T cell repertoires in COVID-19. The repertoire was sequenced with immunoSEQ multiplex PCR; TCRdb's copy has only in-frame clones and lacks some. The data hold about 200,000 clones, with about 90% observed a single time. The sample consisted of peripheral blood. Every receptor here comes from a woman aged 70 to 79 with acute or convalescent COVID-19. Each CDR3 is given with its conserved first and last residue. A D gene is named only where the DNA matches it firmly. Not every row has a clone size; where given, it reads once, few, many or a size class.

j_call clone_size v_call d_call cdr3_nt cdr3_aa
TRBJ2-2 once TRBV24-1 TRBD2 TGTGCCACCAGTGATCCACGGGGACTAGCGGGCACCGGGGAGCTGTTTTTT CATSDPRGLAGTGELFF
TRBJ2-7 NA TRBV7-2 NA TGTGCCAGCAGCTTGGAAAAAGGGGGCTACGAGCAGTACTTC CASSLEKGGYEQYF
TRBJ2-2 NA TRBV7-9 NA TGTGCCAGCAGCTTCGGTGCGGGCACCGGGGAGCTGTTTTTT CASSFGAGTGELFF
TRBJ2-4 NA TRBV5-1 TRBD2 TGCGCCAGCAGCGTTCTTAGCGGGGACCTAGCCAAAAACATTCAGTACTTC CASSVLSGDLAKNIQYF
TRBJ2-6 NA TRBV5-1 NA TGCGCCAGCAGCTTGGTACAGGGATCGGCTCCTGGGGCCAACGTCCTGACTTTC CASSLVQGSAPGANVLTF
TRBJ1-3 NA TRBV4-1 NA TGCGCCAGCAGCCAAGAGGGGACACTCTCTGGAAACACCATATATTTT CASSQEGTLSGNTIYF
TRBJ2-7 NA TRBV9 NA TGTGCCAGCAGCGTTTCGGCAGGCGCCAGCTCCTACGAGCAGTACTTC CASSVSAGASSYEQYF
TRBJ1-4 once TRBV6-5 NA TGTGCCAGCAGTTCCCCGGGGGTCGGTGGAAAACTGTTTTTT CASSSPGVGGKLFF
TRBJ2-3 NA TRBV5-1 TRBD2 TGCGCCAGCAGCCTTCTAGCGGGAACTAGCACAGATACGCAGTATTTT CASSLLAGTSTDTQYF
TRBJ2-7 NA TRBV9 NA TGTGCCAGCAGCGTAGCCGACAGCTCCTACGAGCAGTACTTC CASSVADSSYEQYF
TRBJ1-2 NA TRBV28 NA TGTGCCAGCAGTTCCCCCTTCGGGGGGGAGACCTATGGCTACACCTTC CASSSPFGGETYGYTF
TRBJ2-1 NA TRBV10-3 NA TGTGCCATCAGTGTTGGAGGTAATGAGCAGTTCTTC CAISVGGNEQFF
TRBJ2-1 NA TRBV7-9 TRBD2 TGTGCCAGCAGCTTACCGACTAGCGGGAGAAGGAGCTCCTACAATGAGCAGTTCTTC CASSLPTSGRRSSYNEQFF
TRBJ1-2 NA TRBV10-3 TRBD1 TGTGCCATCACCGAGACAGGGTCTGGCTATGGCTACACCTTC CAITETGSGYGYTF
TRBJ2-1 NA TRBV2 TRBD2 TGTGCCAGCCGGAGAACTAGCGGAGTTAGCTCCTACAATGAGCAGTTCTTC CASRRTSGVSSYNEQFF
TRBJ1-5 NA TRBV6-2/TRBV6-3 NA TGTGCCAGCAGCCCAGATGCGGGGTTGCAGCCCCAGCATTTT CASSPDAGLQPQHF
TRBJ2-5 NA TRBV6-5 TRBD2 TGTGCCAGCAGTTACTGGACTAGCCTAGAGACCCAGTACTTC CASSYWTSLETQYF
TRBJ2-7 once TRBV5-1 TRBD1 TGCGCCAGCAGCTTGGGGACAGGGGGCGAGCAGTACTTC CASSLGTGGEQYF
TRBJ1-3 once TRBV3-1/TRBV3-2 NA TGTGCCAGCAGCCAAGCTTTTCTTCCTGGAAACACCATATATTTT CASSQAFLPGNTIYF
TRBJ1-2 NA TRBV10-3 NA TGTGCCATCAGTGAGACGGCCGGGGAGGGCTACACCTTC CAISETAGEGYTF
TRBJ2-5 once TRBV5-1 NA TGCGCCAGCAGCTTGGGGCGGCCCCAAGAGACCCAGTACTTC CASSLGRPQETQYF
TRBJ1-3 NA TRBV6-5 TRBD1 TGTGCCAGCAGTTACGGACAGGAAATCTCTGGAAACACCATATATTTT CASSYGQEISGNTIYF
TRBJ2-1 NA TRBV15 TRBD2 TGTGCCACCAGCAGAGACCGCCCTAGCGGGAGTACGGTACTGTTCTTC CATSRDRPSGSTVLFF
TRBJ1-1 NA TRBV4-1 NA TGCGCCAGCAGCCAAGAAAGGGGTCATAACACTGAAGCTTTCTTT CASSQERGHNTEAFF
TRBJ2-3 NA TRBV15 TRBD2 TGTGCCACCAGCGGACCGGGAGGGAGACTTAGCACAGATACGCAGTATTTT CATSGPGGRLSTDTQYF
TRBJ1-4 NA TRBV5-1 NA TGCGCCAGCAGCTTGGAACAGGGCTGGGAAAAACTGTTTTTT CASSLEQGWEKLFF
TRBJ2-1 NA TRBV6-5 NA TGTGCCAGCAGGTTAACAGGGTCTGGCAATGAGCAGTTCTTC CASRLTGSGNEQFF
TRBJ1-2 NA TRBV28 TRBD1 TGTGCCAGCAGCTTTCGGGACAGCTATGGCTACACCTTC CASSFRDSYGYTF
TRBJ1-4 NA TRBV5-1 NA TGCGCCAGCAGCGAGAATCCAGGGGCGAATGAAAAACTGTTTTTT CASSENPGANEKLFF
TRBJ1-6 NA TRBV2 NA TGTGCCAGCACAGGAATAAGGGAGGGATCACCCCTCCACTTT CASTGIREGSPLHF
TRBJ1-6 once TRBV19 NA TGTGCCAGTACGGAAGGGAGAGTAAGGTCACCCCTCCACTTT CASTEGRVRSPLHF
TRBJ2-1 NA TRBV11-3 TRBD1 TGTGCCAGCAGCTCGGGACAGGGGCGAAACAATGAGCAGTTCTTC CASSSGQGRNNEQFF
TRBJ1-6 NA TRBV11-2 NA TGTGCCAGCAGCTTAGGGCGGGAGAATTCACCCCTCCACTTT CASSLGRENSPLHF
TRBJ1-2 NA TRBV29-1 NA TGCAGCGTTCCAGGGTACTATGGCTACACCTTC CSVPGYYGYTF
TRBJ2-1 NA TRBV9 NA TGTGCCAGCAGCGTAGGCTCGGGGGACGCCTTAGGCTACAATGAGCAGTTCTTC CASSVGSGDALGYNEQFF
TRBJ1-6 NA TRBV9 NA TGTGCCAGCAGCCTGAGGATGGATAATTCACCCCTCCACTTT CASSLRMDNSPLHF
TRBJ2-2 NA TRBV28 TRBD1 TGTGCCAGCAGGTTTGAGGACAGGAAGAGAACCGGGGAGCTGTTTTTT CASRFEDRKRTGELFF
TRBJ2-5 NA TRBV5-5 TRBD1 TGTGCCAGCAGCTTGGTCAGGGGGCAAGGGACCCAGTACTTC CASSLVRGQGTQYF
TRBJ1-2 NA TRBV24-1 NA TGTGCCACCAGTGATCCGCCGGGGGGCCACCATGGCTACACCTTC CATSDPPGGHHGYTF
TRBJ1-1 few TRBV28 TRBD1 TGTGCCAGCACTACAGGGGCGGGGAACACTGAAGCTTTCTTT CASTTGAGNTEAFF
TRBJ1-1 NA TRBV4-3 NA TGCGCCAGCAGCCAAGCTCTGGCCGGGTCTGAAGCTTTCTTT CASSQALAGSEAFF
TRBJ2-1 NA TRBV7-3 NA TGTGCCAGCAGTCAGACTAGTCCTAGCTCCTACAATGAGCAGTTCTTC CASSQTSPSSYNEQFF
TRBJ1-2 NA TRBV5-1 NA TGCGCCAGCAGCTTAGAAGGGAGATGGGACTATGGCTACACCTTC CASSLEGRWDYGYTF
TRBJ2-7 once TRBV20-1 NA TGCAGTGCGCCCCTCGGGGACGAGCAGTACTTC CSAPLGDEQYF
TRBJ1-5 NA TRBV19 NA TGTGCCAGTAGTATCTTGGGGGGGGCCGGTCAGCCCCAGCATTTT CASSILGGAGQPQHF
TRBJ1-1 NA TRBV7-2 NA TGTGCCAGCAGCCCCACTTTCGGAGCTTTCTTT CASSPTFGAFF
TRBJ1-3 NA TRBV6-1 NA TGTGCCAGCAGTGAAGGGGCGGGTTACGGAAACACCATATATTTT CASSEGAGYGNTIYF
TRBJ2-7 NA TRBV7-2 NA TGTGCCAGCAGCCGTTCTAGCGCCAGCTCCTACGAGCAGTACTTC CASSRSSASSYEQYF
TRBJ2-1 NA TRBV6-2/TRBV6-3 NA TGTGCCAGCAGTTACGCCCGTTCGAAAAGGGGGAATGAGCAGTTCTTC CASSYARSKRGNEQFF
TRBJ1-2 once TRBV19 TRBD1 TGTGCCAGTAGTATCGGACAGGGCAATGGCTACACCTTC CASSIGQGNGYTF
TRBJ1-2 NA TRBV3-1/TRBV3-2 NA TGTGCCAGCAGCCAAGATAGGTTGACAGATAACTATGGCTACACCTTC CASSQDRLTDNYGYTF
TRBJ2-2 NA TRBV10-1 NA TGCGCCAGCAGTGAAGGACTCGAGCGGCTGTTTTTT CASSEGLERLFF
TRBJ1-2 NA TRBV29-1 TRBD1 TGCAGCGTCCTAGGGACAGCATATGGCTACACCTTC CSVLGTAYGYTF